This T cell receptor (beta chain) was obtained from a study of cytomegalovirus exposure and HLA in healthy donors. Using immunoSEQ multiplex PCR, the repertoire was profiled, and TCRdb retains in-frame clones only, with some absent. Of about 170,000 clones in the sample, over 85% are singletons; the top ten hold 10%. The junction had 7 bases not matched to a gene; V was cut back by 0 bases and J by 5 bases. Germline CDR1 reads SGHNT; CDR2 reads YENEEA. CDR3 length: 16 amino acids. The sequence was collected from a young woman in good health and CMV-seropositive. The sequenced sample consisted of PBMCs. The chain employs TRBV11-3 and TRBJ1-1; TRBD1 matches at 9 bases. The CDR3 sequence: CASSLDRLGQGTEAFF. DNA for the CDR3: TGTGCCAGCAGCTTAGATCGTTTGGGACAGGGAACTGAAGCTTTCTTT. Drawing the rest from reference TRBV11-3 and TRBJ1-1, the complete variable domain is EAGVVQSPRYKIIEKKQPVAFWCNPISGHNTLYWYLQNLGQGPELLIRYENEEAVDDSQLPKDRFSAERLKGVDSTLKIQPAELGDSAVYLCASSLDRLGQGTEAFFGQGTRLTVV.